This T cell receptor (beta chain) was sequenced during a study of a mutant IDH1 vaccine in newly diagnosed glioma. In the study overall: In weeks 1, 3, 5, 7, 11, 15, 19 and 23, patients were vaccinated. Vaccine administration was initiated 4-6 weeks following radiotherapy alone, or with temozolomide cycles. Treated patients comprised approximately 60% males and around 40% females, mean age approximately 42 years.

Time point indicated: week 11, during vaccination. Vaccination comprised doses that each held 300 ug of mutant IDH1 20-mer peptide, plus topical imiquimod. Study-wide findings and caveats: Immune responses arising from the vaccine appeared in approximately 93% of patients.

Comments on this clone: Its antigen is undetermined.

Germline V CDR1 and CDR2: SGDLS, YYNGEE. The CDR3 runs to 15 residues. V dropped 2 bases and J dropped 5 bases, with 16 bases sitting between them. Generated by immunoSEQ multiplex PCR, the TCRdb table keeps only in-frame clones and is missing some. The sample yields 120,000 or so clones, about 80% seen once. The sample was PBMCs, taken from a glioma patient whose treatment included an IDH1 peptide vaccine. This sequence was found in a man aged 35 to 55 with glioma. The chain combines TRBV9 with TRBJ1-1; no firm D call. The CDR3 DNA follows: TGTGCCAGCAGCGTCGTCGGGGAAGTAAGGACTGAAGCTTTCTTT. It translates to CASSVVGEVRTEAFF. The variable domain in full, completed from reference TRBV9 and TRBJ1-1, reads DSGVTQTPKHLITATGQRVTLRCSPRSGDLSVYWYQQSLDQGLQFLIQYYNGEERAKGNILERFSAQQFPDLHSELNLSSLELGDSALYFCASSVVGEVRTEAFFGQGTRLTVV.